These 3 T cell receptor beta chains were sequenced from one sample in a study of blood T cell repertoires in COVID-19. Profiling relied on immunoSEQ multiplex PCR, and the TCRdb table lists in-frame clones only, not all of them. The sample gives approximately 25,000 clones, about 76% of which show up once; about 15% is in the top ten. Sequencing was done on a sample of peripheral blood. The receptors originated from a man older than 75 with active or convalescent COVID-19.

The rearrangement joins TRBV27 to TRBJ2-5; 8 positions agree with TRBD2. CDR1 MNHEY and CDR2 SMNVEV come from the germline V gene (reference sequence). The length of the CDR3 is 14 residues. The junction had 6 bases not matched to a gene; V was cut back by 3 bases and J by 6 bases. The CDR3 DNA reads TGTGCCAGCAGTTTTCGGACTAGCCACCAGACCCAGTACTTC. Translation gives CASSFRTSHQTQYF.

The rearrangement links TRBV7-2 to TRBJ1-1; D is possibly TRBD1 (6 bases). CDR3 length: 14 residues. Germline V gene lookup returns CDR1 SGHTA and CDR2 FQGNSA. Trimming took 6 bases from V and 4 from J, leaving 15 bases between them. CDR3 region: CASRQGFSSTEAFF. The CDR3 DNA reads TGTGCCAGCAGACAGGGATTTTCGAGCACTGAAGCTTTCTTT.

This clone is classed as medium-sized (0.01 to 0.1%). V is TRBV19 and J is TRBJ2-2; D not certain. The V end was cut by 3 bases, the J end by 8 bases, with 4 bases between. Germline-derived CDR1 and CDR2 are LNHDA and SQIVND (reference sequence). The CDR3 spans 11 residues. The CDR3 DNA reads TGTGCCAGTAGTATCTCGGGGGAGCTGTTTTTT. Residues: CASSISGELFF.